Described below is a single T cell receptor (beta chain) sequence and its context. Clones were read by immunoSEQ multiplex PCR, and TCRdb kept only the in-frame ones, dropping some. There are about 50,000 clones in the sample; about nine tenths occur only once, and about 0.61% lies in the top ten. V gave up 5 bases and J gave up 1 base; unmatched junction bases: 7. The CDR3 consists of 16 residues. Germline CDR1 and CDR2: SGHAT and FQDESV (reference sequence). These data come from a study of T cell changes during pregnancy in multiple sclerosis. The source of this sequence is a female donor in good health, enrolled as a control in a pregnancy study. The rearrangement joins TRBV11-1 to TRBJ2-5; 10 positions match TRBD2. Sequencing used CD4+ T cells from peripheral blood mononuclear cells, obtained after pregnancy. The CDR3 DNA sequence: TGTGCCAGCAGCCATAGCGGGGGGACATCCCAAGAGACCCAGTACTTC. This codes for CASSHSGGTSQETQYF.